These 30 T cell receptor beta chains came from one sample sequenced in a study of early T cells in non-severe SARS-CoV-2 infection. A single record per CDR3 protein comes from TCRdb applying MiXCR to the 5' RACE reads. This table has about 50,000 distinct CDR3 sequences, around a tenth appearing once. Sequenced input: whole blood. The origin of the receptors is an adult who was a healthcare worker with PCR-confirmed SARS-CoV-2 infection or an uninfected control (not recorded which).

This clonotype has a count of ten or more. The chain is built from TRBV20-1 and TRBJ2-1; D is unresolved. This CDR3 has 13 amino acids. Trimming cost V 6 bases and J 8 bases, with 17 bases left between them. Germline CDR1 reads DFQATT; CDR2 reads SNEGSKA (reference sequence). CDR3 protein: CSAPRIGGDEQFF. For the CDR3, the DNA is TGCAGTGCCCCCCGGATAGGTGGGGATGAGCAGTTCTTC.

This clonotype has ten or more counts. CDR3 nucleotides: TGTGCCAGCAGCTTCAGGACAGGAATTCACAATGAGCAGTTCTTC. This codes for CASSFRTGIHNEQFF. The rearrangement links TRBV7-2 to TRBJ2-1, with 7 positions matching TRBD1. The length of the CDR3 is 15 residues. The germline gives CDR1 SGHTA, CDR2 FQGNSA. The V and J ends lost 3 bases and 5 bases, in that order; junction bases with no gene match: 7. Full variable domain (outside the CDR3, taken from reference TRBV7-2 and TRBJ2-1): GAGVSQSPSNKVTEKGKDVELRCDPISGHTALYWYRQSLGQGLEFLIYFQGNSAPDKSGLPSDRFSAERTGGSVSTLTIQRTQQEDSAVYLCASSFRTGIHNEQFFGPGTRLTVL.

This clonotype was detected ten times or more. CDR3 nucleotide sequence: TGCAGCGTCGCCAACGTCGATGAGCAGTTCTTC. Protein: CSVANVDEQFF. V and J are TRBV29-1 and TRBJ2-1; D ambiguous. Germline CDR1 is SQVTM and CDR2 is ANQGSEA. This CDR3 comprises 11 residues. The V end was cut by 6 bases, the J end by 8 bases, with 11 bases between.

The table lists this clonotype with many counts. The genes are TRBV19 and TRBJ1-5; a possible D gene is TRBD1 (5 bases). The CDR3 sequence is 17 residues long. Per the germline V gene, CDR1 is LNHDA and CDR2 is SQIVND (reference sequence). V was shortened by 1 base and J by 3 bases, with 16 bases between the two germline ends. CDR3 DNA sequence: TGTGCCAGTAGTATAGCCCTCAGGGCCCTCTACAATCAGCCCCAGCATTTT. Amino acid sequence: CASSIALRALYNQPQHF.

Worth noting for this clonotype: Relative to the germline gene, one junction end is altered; a read error may explain this. The chain uses TRBV7-2 and TRBJ1-4; possible D gene TRBD1, 5 bases. Germline V gives CDR1 SGHTA, CDR2 FQGNSA. This CDR3 has 14 amino acids. The CDR3 sequence is CASSETTANEKLCF. The CDR3 DNA reads as TGTGCCAGCAGCGAAACGACAGCTAATGAAAAACTGTGTTTT.

This clonotype was counted many times. The chain recombines TRBV24-1 with TRBJ2-7; possibly TRBD1 for D (6 bases). There are 15 residues in the CDR3. Germline assignment: CDR1 KGHDR and CDR2 SFDVKD. Deletions cut 1 base from V and 2 bases from J, with 11 bases between. The CDR3 DNA reads as TGTGCCACCAGTGATTTTGGGACATTAACCTACGAGCAGTACTTC. Its protein is CATSDFGTLTYEQYF.

This clonotype was seen repeatedly, ten times or more. V and J are TRBV11-2 and TRBJ2-1; TRBD1 is a possible D gene (5 bases). Trimming left V 4 bases short and J 7 bases short, with 14 bases between. The V gene's germline CDR1 is SGHAT and CDR2 FQNNGV. This CDR3 is 14 amino acids long. The CDR3 DNA is TGTGCCAGCAGCTCCGGTGGGGCGCCTAATGAGCAGTTCTTC. The encoded protein is CASSSGGAPNEQFF.

This clonotype was seen at least ten times. The genes are TRBV7-6 and TRBJ2-1, with 10 bases aligning to TRBD2. The CDR3 loop spans 14 amino acids. J lost 9 bases, V lost 6 bases, and 8 bases had no gene match. Germline lookup yields CDR1 SGHVS and CDR2 FNYEAQ. The DNA of the CDR3 is TGTGCCAGCAGGGACCCTAGCGGGAGCCCTGAGCAGTTCTTC. Protein product: CASRDPSGSPEQFF.

This clonotype occurred many times. The rearrangement joins TRBV28 to TRBJ2-2; perhaps TRBD1 as D (5 bases). Trimming left V 4 bases short and J 2 bases short, with 14 bases between. Germline CDR1 and CDR2: MDHEN and SYDVKM. The CDR3 extends over 16 amino acids. The chain's CDR3 is CASSSAAGHNTGELFF. The DNA for the CDR3 is TGTGCCAGCAGTTCAGCCGCAGGGCATAACACCGGGGAGCTGTTTTTT.

At least ten counts were recorded for this clonotype. The rearrangement links TRBV7-2 to TRBJ2-7; tentative D call: TRBD1 (6 bases). The germline V gene has CDR1 SGHTA and CDR2 FQGNSA. V was cut by 5 bases and J by 3 bases, with 11 bases left in between. The CDR3 is 13 residues long. The CDR3 nucleotides read TGTGCCAGCAGCCTGGACAGAAGCTACGAGCAGTACTTC. Translation: CASSLDRSYEQYF.

This clonotype was seen more than once but under ten times. The chain links TRBV7-2 to TRBJ2-2, with unresolved D. Trimming left V 0 bases short and J 2 bases short, with 4 bases between. Germline CDR1 is SGHTA and CDR2 is FQGNSA. The CDR3 consists of 14 residues. The CDR3 DNA follows: TGTGCCAGCAGCTTAGCATTTAACACCGGGGAGCTGTTTTTT. Its translation is CASSLAFNTGELFF. Full variable domain (missing parts from reference TRBV7-2 and TRBJ2-2): GAGVSQSPSNKVTEKGKDVELRCDPISGHTALYWYRQSLGQGLEFLIYFQGNSAPDKSGLPSDRFSAERTGGSVSTLTIQRTQQEDSAVYLCASSLAFNTGELFFGEGSRLTVL.

There are a few counts of this clonotype. The rearrangement joins TRBV28 to TRBJ2-7, with 7 bases aligning to TRBD1. J was trimmed by 3 bases and V by 7 bases; bases with no gene match: 6. The CDR3 is 13 amino acids. Germline values: CDR1 MDHEN, CDR2 SYDVKM. In DNA form, the CDR3 reads TGTGCCAGCATCCCCACAGGGGACTACGAGCAGTACTTC. It is translated as CASIPTGDYEQYF.

This clonotype was seen a few times. The genes are TRBV12-3 or TRBV12-4 and TRBJ1-2, with D perhaps TRBD1 (5 bases). The CDR3 is made up of 14 amino acids. Trimming left V 6 bases short and J 4 bases short, with 15 bases between. CDR3 DNA: TGTGCCAGCAGATCCGCGGGGGGGACCTATGGCTACACCTTC. Protein product: CASRSAGGTYGYTF.

This clonotype has ten or more counts. The V gene is TRBV24-1, the J gene TRBJ2-1; D gene ambiguous. Trimming cost V 3 bases and J 7 bases, with 6 bases left between them. The CDR3 loop spans 12 amino acids. Per the germline V gene, CDR1 is KGHDR and CDR2 is SFDVKD. The CDR3 coding sequence is TGTGCCACCAGTGATAGACGGAATGAGCAGTTCTTC. Residues: CATSDRRNEQFF.

In its sample, this clonotype was seen many times. The rearrangement links TRBV9 to TRBJ2-2; TRBD2 agrees at 14 bases. The V and J ends lost 0 bases and 5 bases, in that order; junction bases with no gene match: 6. The CDR3 is 18 amino acids. Germline CDR1 SGDLS, CDR2 YYNGEE. The CDR3 sequence is CASSVGLAGGPKTGELFF. In nucleotides, the CDR3 is TGTGCCAGCAGCGTAGGACTAGCGGGAGGGCCAAAGACCGGGGAGCTGTTTTTT.

This clonotype appeared many times. V and J are TRBV29-1 and TRBJ1-2; perhaps TRBD1 as D (6 bases). CDR1 and CDR2 from the germline V gene are SQVTM and ANQGSEA. The CDR3 consists of 13 residues. V dropped 6 bases and J dropped 7 bases, with 18 bases sitting between them. The CDR3 DNA sequence: TGCAGCGTAACACAGGGAGAGGCGTTTGGCTACACCTTC. Translation: CSVTQGEAFGYTF.

The chain recombines TRBV5-1 with TRBJ2-1; possibly TRBD1 or TRBD2 for D (5 bases each). The CDR3 is 17 residues long. Trimming removed 0 bases at V and 0 bases at J, with 13 bases between. Per the germline V gene, CDR1 is SGHRS and CDR2 is YFSETQ. CDR3 in DNA: TGCGCCAGCAGCTTGGTGGGGGAGACTGTCTCCTACAATGAGCAGTTCTTC. This encodes CASSLVGETVSYNEQFF.

This chain links TRBV6-1 with TRBJ2-7; 7 bases fit TRBD2. V lost 6 bases and J lost 1; bases outside the gene matches: 6. The CDR3 spans 14 residues. Germline V gene sequence: CDR1 MNHNS, CDR2 SASEGT. The CDR3 bases are TGTGCCAGCAGGAGTTCCGGGGGGTCCTACGAGCAGTACTTC. Its translation: CASRSSGGSYEQYF.

Only a few counts were recorded for this clonotype. The chain employs TRBV3-1 and TRBJ1-1; D not resolved. The germline V gene has CDR1 LGHDT and CDR2 YNNKEL (reference sequence). CDR3 length: 12 amino acids. V was cut by 5 bases and J by 6 bases, with 10 bases left in between. CDR3 DNA: TGTGCCAGCAGCTCCAACAGTGCTGAAGCTTTCTTT. Translating gives CASSSNSAEAFF.

Notes on this clonotype: A much larger clone lies one base from this, so it may be a read error. The conserved phenylalanine or tryptophan is not found at the CDR3 terminus, so this likely reflects a read error. CDR3 protein: CATSDPSEGEDEQFL. The CDR3 nucleotides read TGTGCCACCAGTGACCCCTCTGAGGGAGAGGATGAGCAGTTCCTC. The rearrangement uses TRBV24-1 and TRBJ2-1, with D possibly being TRBD2 (5 bases). This CDR3 comprises 15 residues. Germline V lookup: CDR1 KGHDR, CDR2 SFDVKD. V dropped 4 bases and J dropped 8 bases, with 17 bases sitting between them.

In nucleotides, the CDR3 is TGTGCCAGCAGTGGAAGGGCGGGATCCTACAATGAGCAGTTCTTC. Translated, it gives CASSGRAGSYNEQFF. The chain is built from TRBV2 and TRBJ2-1; D possibly corresponds to TRBD2 (6 bases). CDR1 and CDR2 (germline): SNHLY, FYNNEI. Between the trimmed V and J ends, which lost 4 bases and 1 base, there was a span of 11 bases. The CDR3 contains 15 residues.

Of note for this clonotype: A much more abundant neighbour one base away suggests this may be a read error. The genes are TRBV4-3 and TRBJ2-7; 9 bases fit TRBD2. The V gene's germline CDR1 is LGHNA and CDR2 YSLEER. The V and J ends lost 1 base and 8 bases, in that order; junction bases with no gene match: 15. The CDR3 totals 17 residues. In DNA form, the CDR3 reads TGCGCCAGCAGCCAAGCTCCCGGTGCGGGAGGGCGATACAAGCAGTACTTC. This gives the protein CASSQAPGAGGRYKQYF.

This clonotype was seen ten or more times. As DNA, the CDR3 is TGTGCCAGCAGCTTACCGGACGTTTTCGGTGAGCAGTTCTTC. Its protein is CASSLPDVFGEQFF. This sequence joins TRBV11-2 and TRBJ2-1; D uncertain. Between the trimmed V and J ends, which lost 2 bases and 9 bases, there was a span of 14 bases. Germline V gene data show CDR1 as SGHAT and CDR2 as FQNNGV. This CDR3 spans 14 amino acids.

This chain uses TRBV20-1 with TRBJ2-1, with a weak D call TRBD2 (5 bases). CDR3 length: 15 amino acids. Per the germline V gene, CDR1 is DFQATT and CDR2 is SNEGSKA (reference sequence). V lost 0 bases to trimming and J lost 6 bases, with 15 bases between them. CDR3 nucleotides: TGCAGTGCTAGAGATTTGGCGGGCGGGCTCAATGAGCAGTTCTTC. Encoded protein: CSARDLAGGLNEQFF.

Only a few counts were recorded for this clonotype. J is TRBJ2-3 and V is TRBV28; no definite D call. The CDR3 has 11 residues. Germline V gene lookup returns CDR1 MDHEN and CDR2 SYDVKM. V lost 5 bases and J 2 bases, leaving 2 bases between the germline ends. The CDR3 region has the DNA TGTGCCAGCAGTGACACAGATACGCAGTATTTT. It specifies CASSDTDTQYF. The variable domain in full, with the rest retrieved from reference TRBV28 and TRBJ2-3, is DVKVTQSSRYLVKRTGEKVFLECVQDMDHENMFWYRQDPGLGLRLIYFSYDVKMKEKGDIPEGYSVSREKKERFSLILESASTNQTSMYLCASSDTDTQYFGPGTRLTVL.

This clonotype was observed at least ten times. The J gene is TRBJ1-1, the V gene TRBV7-9; perhaps TRBD1 as D (5 bases). V gave up 1 base and J gave up 0 bases, with 15 bases separating them. Germline CDR1 is SEHNR and CDR2 is FQNEAQ (reference sequence). There are 17 residues in the CDR3. CDR3 region: CASSLGLDLGVNTEAFF. The CDR3 DNA follows: TGTGCCAGCAGCTTAGGCCTTGACCTAGGGGTGAACACTGAAGCTTTCTTT.

This clonotype was detected many times. The chain couples TRBV20-1 to TRBJ2-7, with 8 bases identical to TRBD2. Germline lookup yields CDR1 DFQATT and CDR2 SNEGSKA (reference sequence). After removal of 1 base from V and 5 bases from J, the junction contained 10 bases not matched to a gene. The CDR3 runs to 15 residues. CDR3 sequence (DNA): TGCAGTGCTAGAGTGAACGGGAGGGTTTCAAACGAGCAGTACTTC. Its translation is CSARVNGRVSNEQYF.

This clonotype has at least ten counts. The rearrangement uses TRBV19 and TRBJ2-1; 13 nucleotides line up with TRBD2. The CDR3 has 13 amino acids. CDR1 LNHDA and CDR2 SQIVND come from the germline V gene (reference sequence). Trimming took 8 bases from V and 9 from J; bases not matched to a gene: 4. CDR3 sequence: CASRTSGSSEQFF. CDR3 coding DNA: TGTGCCAGTCGGACTAGCGGGAGCTCTGAGCAGTTCTTC.

This chain uses TRBV12-3 or TRBV12-4 with TRBJ1-6; 9 bases fit TRBD1. With V trimmed by 5 bases and J by 7 bases, 6 bases remained unmatched. The CDR3 runs 15 residues. Written as DNA, the CDR3 is TGTGCCAGCAGTACCGGAGGACAGGGGAATTCACCCCTCCACTTT. It encodes CASSTGGQGNSPLHF.

This clonotype was counted between two and nine times. This chain's CDR3 is CASSLKTGNTDTQYF. CDR3 nucleotide sequence: TGTGCCAGCAGCTTAAAGACAGGGAACACAGATACGCAGTATTTT. The chain employs TRBV7-3 and TRBJ2-3; 7 nucleotides match TRBD1. This CDR3 comprises 15 residues. Germline assignment: CDR1 SGHTA and CDR2 FQGTGA. The ends lost 1 base at V and 2 bases at J; junction bases unmatched: 3. Based on the CDR3 plus reference TRBV7-3 and TRBJ2-3, the full variable domain is GAGVSQTPSNKVTEKGKYVELRCDPISGHTALYWYRQSLGQGPEFLIYFQGTGAADDSGLPNDRFFAVRPEGSVSTLKIQRTERGDSAVYLCASSLKTGNTDTQYFGPGTRLTVL.